This is a list of T cell receptor beta chains from one sample in a study of TIL therapy for anti-PD-1-resistant metastatic lung cancer. Clones were sequenced by immunoSEQ multiplex PCR, and TCRdb holds only the in-frame ones, with some missing. The sample holds tens of thousands of clones, around 80% seen once. This specimen consisted of blood, obtained at baseline. Receptors were obtained from a woman aged 30-85 years with non-small cell lung cancer. CDR3s include the opening cysteine and the closing phenylalanine or tryptophan. Each record gives: clone size, V gene, D gene, J gene, CDR3 protein, CDR3 DNA. D genes are given only for firm matches. Some rows mark clone size as missing; the rest say once, few, many or name a class of expanded clone.

clone size: .; V gene: TRBV29-1; D gene: .; J gene: TRBJ1-4; CDR3 protein: CSVYGPNEKLFF; CDR3 DNA: TGCAGCGTTTATGGACCTAATGAAAAACTGTTTTTT
clone size: .; V gene: TRBV14; D gene: .; J gene: TRBJ2-7; CDR3 protein: CASSQDSRQGPDYEQYF; CDR3 DNA: TGTGCCAGCAGCCAAGACTCCCGCCAGGGCCCCGACTACGAGCAGTACTTC
clone size: .; V gene: TRBV28; D gene: TRBD2; J gene: TRBJ2-7; CDR3 protein: CASSFTRGGLGSSYEQYF; CDR3 DNA: TGTGCCAGCAGTTTTACCCGCGGGGGATTGGGAAGCTCCTACGAGCAGTACTTC
clone size: .; V gene: TRBV27; D gene: .; J gene: TRBJ1-6; CDR3 protein: CASSDRDRWSPLHF; CDR3 DNA: TGTGCCAGCAGTGACCGTGACAGGTGGTCACCCCTCCACTTT
clone size: .; V gene: TRBV9; D gene: .; J gene: TRBJ2-1; CDR3 protein: CASSVALYNEQFF; CDR3 DNA: TGTGCCAGCAGCGTGGCCCTTTACAATGAGCAGTTCTTC
clone size: .; V gene: TRBV29-1; D gene: TRBD1; J gene: TRBJ1-2; CDR3 protein: CSARGTAAIGYTF; CDR3 DNA: TGCAGCGCCCGGGGGACAGCCGCTATTGGCTACACCTTC
clone size: .; V gene: TRBV6-5; D gene: .; J gene: TRBJ1-1; CDR3 protein: CASYFPSGEEAFF; CDR3 DNA: TGTGCCAGCTACTTCCCGTCGGGGGAGGAAGCTTTCTTT
clone size: .; V gene: TRBV28; D gene: .; J gene: TRBJ1-2; CDR3 protein: CASSLVGKLANYGYTF; CDR3 DNA: TGTGCCAGCAGTTTAGTGGGGAAGCTAGCTAACTATGGCTACACCTTC
clone size: .; V gene: TRBV7-9; D gene: .; J gene: TRBJ2-7; CDR3 protein: CASSLGFYEQYF; CDR3 DNA: TGTGCCAGCAGCTTAGGTTTCTACGAGCAGTACTTC
clone size: few; V gene: TRBV27; D gene: .; J gene: TRBJ2-7; CDR3 protein: CASRPTSSYEQYF; CDR3 DNA: TGTGCCAGCAGGCCCACGAGCTCCTACGAGCAGTACTTC
clone size: .; V gene: TRBV9; D gene: TRBD1; J gene: TRBJ1-3; CDR3 protein: CASSFRTGGSGNTIYF; CDR3 DNA: TGTGCCAGCAGCTTCCGAACAGGGGGCTCTGGAAACACCATATATTTT
clone size: .; V gene: TRBV7-2; D gene: .; J gene: TRBJ1-2; CDR3 protein: CASSLVRGRDGYTF; CDR3 DNA: TGTGCCAGCAGCTTAGTGCGGGGGCGTGATGGCTACACCTTC
clone size: .; V gene: TRBV4-1; D gene: TRBD2; J gene: TRBJ2-1; CDR3 protein: CASSQEPGGRSYNEQFF; CDR3 DNA: TGCGCCAGCAGCCAAGAACCGGGGGGGAGGTCCTACAATGAGCAGTTCTTC
clone size: .; V gene: TRBV7-9; D gene: .; J gene: TRBJ1-4; CDR3 protein: CASSLEREKLFF; CDR3 DNA: TGTGCCAGCAGCTTAGAGAGGGAAAAACTGTTTTTT
clone size: .; V gene: TRBV7-9; D gene: TRBD1; J gene: TRBJ1-1; CDR3 protein: CASSFDRGITEAFF; CDR3 DNA: TGTGCCAGCAGTTTCGACAGGGGTATTACTGAAGCTTTCTTT
clone size: .; V gene: TRBV10-3; D gene: TRBD1; J gene: TRBJ1-2; CDR3 protein: CAISESRQGEGGYTF; CDR3 DNA: TGTGCCATCAGTGAGTCCAGACAGGGGGAAGGTGGCTACACCTTC
clone size: .; V gene: TRBV6-5; D gene: .; J gene: TRBJ1-2; CDR3 protein: CASSYDPGTNYGYTF; CDR3 DNA: TGTGCCAGCAGTTACGATCCAGGGACGAACTATGGCTACACCTTC
clone size: .; V gene: TRBV14; D gene: .; J gene: TRBJ2-3; CDR3 protein: CASSQEWLPADTQYF; CDR3 DNA: TGTGCCAGCAGCCAAGAATGGCTACCAGCGGATACGCAGTATTTT
clone size: .; V gene: TRBV10-1; D gene: TRBD2; J gene: TRBJ2-7; CDR3 protein: CASSLTRTSGSHEQYF; CDR3 DNA: TGCGCCAGCAGCCTTACCCGGACTAGCGGGAGTCACGAGCAGTACTTC
clone size: .; V gene: TRBV6-5; D gene: .; J gene: TRBJ1-5; CDR3 protein: CASSYRGSNQPQHF; CDR3 DNA: TGTGCCAGCAGTTACCGGGGAAGCAATCAGCCCCAGCATTTT
clone size: .; V gene: TRBV7-8; D gene: .; J gene: TRBJ2-7; CDR3 protein: CASSLQGGSYEQYF; CDR3 DNA: TGTGCCAGCAGTTTACAAGGGGGTTCCTACGAGCAGTACTTC
clone size: few; V gene: TRBV2; D gene: .; J gene: TRBJ1-4; CDR3 protein: CASRILSRKLFF; CDR3 DNA: TGTGCCAGCCGTATCCTGAGTCGGAAACTGTTTTTT
clone size: few; V gene: TRBV28; D gene: .; J gene: TRBJ1-5; CDR3 protein: CASSFGRAAGKPQHF; CDR3 DNA: TGTGCCAGCAGTTTTGGTCGGGCCGCAGGAAAGCCCCAGCATTTT
clone size: .; V gene: TRBV27; D gene: .; J gene: TRBJ1-2; CDR3 protein: CASGYAHKDYGYTF; CDR3 DNA: TGTGCCAGCGGATATGCGCATAAGGACTATGGCTACACCTTC
clone size: .; V gene: TRBV19; D gene: .; J gene: TRBJ2-2; CDR3 protein: CASSLDGIKNTGELFF; CDR3 DNA: TGTGCCAGTAGTCTGGACGGAATTAAGAACACCGGGGAGCTGTTTTTT